This TCR beta chain was documented in a study of cytomegalovirus exposure and HLA in healthy donors. Study at large: The study placed about 81% of its approximately 430 genotyped donors in the Caucasian-associated ancestry cluster. General study findings and limits: A list of more than 150 TCR beta chains associated with cytomegalovirus was given. As a later analysis showed, a missense DCLRE1C variant was linked to trimming of TCR beta V- and J-genes. Previous analysis showed most TCR beta V segments were productive about 90% or about 30% of the time.

The germline gives CDR1 SGHTA, CDR2 FQGNSA. The V end lost 2 bases, the J end lost 2 bases, and 4 bases lay between the germline ends. CDR3 length equals 12 residues. A remark on this clone: Its antigen is unknown.

PCR involved 60 Vbeta and 13 Jbeta primers. TCRdb's table, derived via immunoSEQ multiplex PCR, lists solely in-frame clones and lacks some. The sample includes 150,000 to 200,000 clones, 76% of them seen just once. The origin of this receptor is a female donor in good health and CMV-seronegative. Input material: PBMCs. The chain employs TRBV7-2 and TRBJ2-7; unclear D gene. As DNA, the CDR3 is TGTGCCAGCAGCTTATCCGCCTACGAGCAGTACTTC. It encodes CASSLSAYEQYF.